This T cell receptor (beta chain) appears in the sequencing data of a study of T cell repertoires in cytomegalovirus infection. About the research overall: Matching HLA type and CMV infection were both indicated by public TCR beta signatures.

V lost 2 bases and J lost 5, with 15 bases in between. The CDR3 extends over 16 amino acids. Germline CDR1 SNHLY, CDR2 FYNNEI. A remark on this clonotype: The antigen is undetermined.

MiXCR, applied by TCRdb to the reads, yields one record per CDR3 protein. The sample includes hundreds of thousands of distinct CDR3 sequences, approximately 33% of them seen just once. The genes are TRBV2 and TRBJ2-2; D gene unclear. The sequencing used cultured PBMCs, collected from culture after CMV antigen stimulation. The receptor's source is a human donor in good health (CMV status not recorded). Some clones in this sample may be carry-over from other donors' samples. For the CDR3, the DNA is TGTGCCAGCAGTGAATTTCGGGCCATGGCAACCGGGGAGCTGTTTTTT. This encodes CASSEFRAMATGELFF.